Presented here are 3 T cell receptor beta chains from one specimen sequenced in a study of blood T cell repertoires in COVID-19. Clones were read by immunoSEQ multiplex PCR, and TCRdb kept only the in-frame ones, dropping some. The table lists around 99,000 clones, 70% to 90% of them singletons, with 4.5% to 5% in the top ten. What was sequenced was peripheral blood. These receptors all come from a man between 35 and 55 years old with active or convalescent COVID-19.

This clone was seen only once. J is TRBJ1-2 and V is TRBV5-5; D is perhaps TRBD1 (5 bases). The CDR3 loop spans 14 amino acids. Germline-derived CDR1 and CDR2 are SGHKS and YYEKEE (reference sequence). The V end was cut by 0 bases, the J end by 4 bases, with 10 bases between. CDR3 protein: CASSLGFGGYGYTF. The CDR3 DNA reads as TGTGCCAGCAGCTTGGGTTTCGGGGGCTATGGCTACACCTTC.

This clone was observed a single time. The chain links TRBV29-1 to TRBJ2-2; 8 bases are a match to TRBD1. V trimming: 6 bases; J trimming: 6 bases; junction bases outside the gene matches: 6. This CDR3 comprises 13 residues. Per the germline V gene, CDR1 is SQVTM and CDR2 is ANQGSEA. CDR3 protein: CSVGQGPAGELFF. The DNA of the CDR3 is TGCAGCGTAGGACAGGGACCTGCCGGGGAGCTGTTTTTT.

Written as DNA, the CDR3 is TGCGCCAGCAGCCATCACACCTCGGACAGGGCGCGGGAGCAGTACTTC. It codes for CASSHHTSDRAREQYF. V usage is TRBV4-3 and J usage is TRBJ2-7, with 8 bases fitting TRBD1. The CDR3 is 16 residues long. Germline CDR1 LGHNA, CDR2 YSLEER. Losses at the gene ends were 3 bases for V and 7 bases for J; bases not matched to a gene: 14.